This T cell receptor (beta chain) was recorded in a study of beta chain features in type 1 diabetes. General observations from the study: TCRB CDR3s were moderately but significantly shorter in Type 1 diabetes patients in all four CD4+ subsets.

The V and J ends lost 0 bases and 0 bases respectively, with 9 bases between them. Germline assignment: CDR1 GTSNPN and CDR2 SVGIG (reference sequence). The length of the CDR3 is 15 residues. Only a few counts were recorded for this clone. Its target is unknown. Since all of the isolated RNA was reverse transcribed, expressed TCRB transcripts were what got sequenced. Some clones are missing from TCRdb's copy, which holds only in-frame ones; the method was immunoSEQ multiplex PCR. The repertoire has 640,000 or so clones, around an eighth of them found once; the top ten carry 0.02% to 0.025%. Cell sorting via CD45RO/CCR7/CD25/CD127/CD95/CD27 was performed to obtain CD4+ naive, central memory, regulatory and stem cell-like memory cells.

The sequence was collected from a man aged 18 to 35 with type 1 diabetes. The sequenced material came from naive CD4+ T cells from blood. The V gene is TRBV30, the J gene TRBJ1-5, with D unresolved. CDR3 in DNA: TGTGCCTGGAGTGTGCTGGATATTAGCAATCAGCCCCAGCATTTT. Its translation: CAWSVLDISNQPQHF.